This passage covers 25 T cell receptor beta chains from one sample sequenced in a study of cytomegalovirus exposure and HLA in healthy donors. 60 Vbeta and 13 Jbeta primers were used in PCR. Sequencing used immunoSEQ multiplex PCR; TCRdb keeps in-frame clones, though not all of them. This sample yields 90,000 to 150,000 clones, of which approximately 72% are seen a single time; nearly 8.5% belongs to the top ten. Source material: PBMCs. These receptors were taken from a woman aged 40 to 50 in good health and CMV-seropositive.

The chain links TRBV7-8 to TRBJ1-2; TRBD1 might be the D (6 bases). CDR1 and CDR2 (germline): SGHVS, FQNEAQ. The CDR3 covers 15 residues. Trimming shortened V by 4 bases and J by 4 bases, and 16 bases separated the two germline ends. The CDR3 here is CASSSRNRARYGYTF. In nucleotides, the CDR3 is TGTGCCAGCAGCTCCCGGAACAGGGCACGCTATGGCTACACCTTC.

The genes are TRBV2 and TRBJ2-1; D call uncertain. The V end lost 7 bases, the J end lost 5 bases, and 3 bases lay between the germline ends. CDR1 and CDR2 (germline): SNHLY, FYNNEI. The CDR3 is 10 residues long. The CDR3 here is CASTDNEQFF. The CDR3 bases are TGTGCCAGCACGGACAATGAGCAGTTCTTC.

This chain links TRBV6-1 with TRBJ2-7; 7 bases are shared with TRBD1. The V gene's germline CDR1 is MNHNS and CDR2 SASEGT. The CDR3 extends over 13 amino acids. V dropped 6 bases and J dropped 3; count of bases not matched to a gene: 5. CDR3 coding DNA: TGTGCCAGCAGAGGACAGGCGCGCTACGAGCAGTACTTC. Translation gives CASRGQARYEQYF.

The J gene is TRBJ1-1, the V gene TRBV6-1, with D uncertain. CDR1 and CDR2 (germline): MNHNS, SASEGT. This CDR3 is 14 amino acids long. The V end was cut by 2 bases, the J end by 3 bases, with 10 bases between. The CDR3 DNA follows: TGTGCCAGCAGTGAACCCGCCGGGTACACTGAAGCTTTCTTT. Residues: CASSEPAGYTEAFF.

This clone came up a few times. The chain links TRBV4-2 to TRBJ1-1; D gene uncertain. CDR3 length: 13 amino acids. Trimming removed 3 bases at V and 3 bases at J, with 8 bases between. CDR1 and CDR2 (germline): LGHNA, YNFKEQ. CDR3 DNA: TGTGCCAGCAGCCACTACAGTTACACTGAAGCTTTCTTT. Protein sequence: CASSHYSYTEAFF.

V gene TRBV6-5 combines with J gene TRBJ2-7; maybe TRBD1 (5 bases). Germline V gene sequence: CDR1 MNHEY, CDR2 SVGAGI. The CDR3 is made up of 12 amino acids. Between the trimmed V and J ends, which lost 4 bases and 7 bases, there was a span of 11 bases. CDR3 loop: CASSSDSLEQYF. The CDR3 DNA reads TGTGCCAGCAGTTCTGACAGCTTGGAGCAGTACTTC.

V usage is TRBV7-8 and J usage is TRBJ2-7, with 9 bases fitting TRBD1. Germline V CDR1 and CDR2: SGHVS, FQNEAQ. Germline trimming cut 5 bases from V and 2 bases from J; bases unmatched to any gene: 7. The CDR3 runs 15 residues. The CDR3 here is CASSTRQGGPYEQYF. The CDR3 DNA is TGTGCCAGCAGCACCCGACAGGGGGGACCCTACGAGCAGTACTTC. The complete variable domain, with remaining parts taken from reference TRBV7-8 and TRBJ2-7, reads GAGVSQSPRYKVAKRGQDVALRCDPISGHVSLFWYQQALGQGPEFLTYFQNEAQLDKSGLPSDRFFAERPEGSVSTLKIQRTQQEDSAVYLCASSTRQGGPYEQYFGPGTRLTVT.

The gene calls are TRBV2 and TRBJ1-2; perhaps TRBD1 as D (5 bases). The V gene's germline CDR1 is SNHLY and CDR2 FYNNEI. V was cut by 3 bases and J by 4 bases, with 12 bases left in between. The CDR3 length is 14 residues. The CDR3, as DNA: TGTGCCAGCAGTGACAGGGCAATGGGCTATGGCTACACCTTC. It is translated as CASSDRAMGYGYTF.

The V and J genes are TRBV6-1 and TRBJ2-1; TRBD1 is a possible D gene (6 bases). Trimming cost V 2 bases and J 0 bases, with 14 bases left between them. CDR3 length equals 17 residues. The germline V gene has CDR1 MNHNS and CDR2 SASEGT. CDR3 protein: CASSEKAQGFSYNEQFF. The CDR3 region has the DNA TGTGCCAGCAGTGAAAAAGCACAGGGTTTCTCCTACAATGAGCAGTTCTTC.

Points on this clone: The junction differs from germline at one of its ends, possibly a read error. The V and J genes are TRBV4-3 and TRBJ2-1, with TRBD2 matching over 13 bases. Per the germline V gene, CDR1 is LGHNA and CDR2 is YSLEER. CDR3 length: 16 residues. The CDR3 DNA reads TGCGCCAGCAGCCAGACCGGACTAGCGGGGGCCACAATGCGGGTCTTC. This gives the protein CASSQTGLAGATMRVF.

Comments on this clone: Other nucleotide sequences from this sample produce the same CDR3. This chain joins TRBV6-5 and TRBJ1-2; D is ambiguous. The V gene's germline CDR1 is MNHEY and CDR2 SVGAGI. V lost 3 bases, J lost 4 bases, and 6 bases lay in between. This CDR3 has 12 amino acids. The CDR3 protein is CASSYTGYGYTF. In DNA, the CDR3 is TGTGCCAGCAGTTATACGGGCTATGGCTACACCTTC.

The V gene is TRBV19, the J gene TRBJ1-1, with D possibly matching TRBD1 (6 bases). CDR3 length: 12 amino acids. Germline CDR1 LNHDA, CDR2 SQIVND (reference sequence). Trimming took 7 bases from V and 1 from J, leaving 7 bases between them. DNA of the CDR3: TGTGCCAGTAAGGACAGGAACACTGAAGCTTTCTTT. Its translation: CASKDRNTEAFF.

This rearrangement joins TRBV6-5 to TRBJ1-2, with TRBD1 matching over 8 bases. Germline trimming cut 6 bases from V and 8 bases from J; bases unmatched to any gene: 11. The CDR3 contains 14 residues. Germline V lookup: CDR1 MNHEY, CDR2 SVGAGI. CDR3 DNA sequence: TGTGCCAGCAGATCTCAGGGGGCGGGTGGAGGCTACACCTTC. It specifies CASRSQGAGGGYTF.

This clone has a handful of counts. V gene TRBV13 combines with J gene TRBJ1-2, with D maybe TRBD1 (6 bases). The CDR3 length is 15 residues. Germline V gene data show CDR1 as PRHDT and CDR2 as FYEKMQ (reference sequence). V was cut by 1 base and J by 0 bases, with 9 bases left in between. CDR3: CASSLVGTPNYGYTF. CDR3 nucleotides: TGTGCCAGCAGCTTAGTCGGGACACCTAACTATGGCTACACCTTC.

This clone showed up just a few times. The chain is built from TRBV6-1 and TRBJ2-4; possibly TRBD2 for D (6 bases). Looked up from germline, CDR1 is MNHNS and CDR2 is SASEGT. V lost 7 bases and J lost 1, with 11 bases in between. The CDR3 covers 14 residues. CDR3 coding DNA: TGTGCCAGCAAGACGGGACTGGCCAAAAACATTCAGTACTTC. Its protein is CASKTGLAKNIQYF.

The chain recombines TRBV7-3 with TRBJ1-2; possibly TRBD1 for D (6 bases). CDR3 size: 13 residues. The germline V gene encodes CDR1 SGHTA and CDR2 FQGTGA. The V end was cut by 5 bases, the J end by 5 bases, with 12 bases between. The CDR3 region is CASSPDSSYGYTF. The CDR3 DNA reads as TGTGCCAGCAGCCCGGACAGTTCTTATGGCTACACCTTC.

The chain carries TRBV7-8 and TRBJ2-5, with 7 positions matching TRBD1. The V and J ends lost 4 bases and 0 bases, in that order; junction bases with no gene match: 8. Per germline, CDR1 SGHVS and CDR2 FQNEAQ. The CDR3 is 16 residues long. The CDR3 sequence is CASSSGTERYQETQYF. In DNA form, the CDR3 reads TGTGCCAGCAGCTCCGGGACAGAGAGGTACCAAGAGACCCAGTACTTC.

The J gene is TRBJ1-2, the V gene TRBV18; 9 nucleotides agree with TRBD1. Germline V gene sequence: CDR1 KGHSH, CDR2 LQKENI. The CDR3 covers 14 residues. V shed 2 bases and J 5 bases; nucleotides not matched to a gene: 3. In nucleotides, the CDR3 is TGTGCCAGCTCACCAAGGGACAGGGTTTATGGCTACACCTTC. Amino acids: CASSPRDRVYGYTF.

The J gene is TRBJ2-5, the V gene TRBV2; the D gene is possibly TRBD2 (5 bases). V dropped 1 base and J dropped 7 bases, with 13 bases sitting between them. CDR3 length: 14 amino acids. Germline CDR1 is SNHLY and CDR2 is FYNNEI. The CDR3 nucleotides are TGTGCCAGCAGTGAAGAAGTGATAGAGGGGACCCAGTACTTC. Its protein is CASSEEVIEGTQYF. The full variable domain, rest sourced from reference TRBV2 and TRBJ2-5, is EPEVTQTPSHQVTQMGQEVILRCVPISNHLYFYWYRQILGQKVEFLVSFYNNEISEKSEIFDDQFSVERPDGSNFTLKIRSTKLEDSAMYFCASSEEVIEGTQYFGPGTRLLVL.

The CDR3 coding sequence is TGTGCCAGCAGTGAATCGGTAACGCAGCAGTACTTC. This gives the protein CASSESVTQQYF. The gene calls are TRBV6-1 and TRBJ2-7; no definite D call. CDR1 is MNHNS, CDR2 SASEGT, per germline. Trimming stripped 2 bases from V and 8 bases from J, with 10 bases between. The CDR3 is made up of 12 amino acids.

This clone occurred a few times. This chain links TRBV5-1 with TRBJ2-1; TRBD2 matches at 7 bases. The CDR3 is made up of 17 amino acids. Germline lookup yields CDR1 SGHRS and CDR2 YFSETQ. With V trimmed by 0 bases and J by 1 base, 7 bases remained unmatched. This chain's CDR3 is CASSLVSGWTSYNEQFF. As DNA, the CDR3 is TGCGCCAGCAGCTTGGTTAGCGGGTGGACTTCCTACAATGAGCAGTTCTTC.

In its sample, this clone was seen once. This sequence joins TRBV12-5 and TRBJ2-6; weak D call: TRBD1 (6 bases). The CDR3 runs to 14 residues. The germline V gene encodes CDR1 LGHNT and CDR2 FRNRAP. Trimming pared 9 bases from V and 0 bases from J, leaving 9 bases between. The CDR3 loop is CASRGLSGANVLTF. The DNA of the CDR3 is TGTGCTAGCAGGGGTCTCTCTGGGGCCAACGTCCTGACTTTC.

This clone was seen a handful of times. J is TRBJ1-1 and V is TRBV6-5; 10 bases line up with TRBD1. Germline V gene data show CDR1 as MNHEY and CDR2 as SVGAGI. CDR3 length: 15 residues. V dropped 2 bases and J dropped 3; count of bases not matched to a gene: 3. CDR3 DNA: TGTGCCAGCAGTTACGCCGGGACAGGGGACACTGAAGCTTTCTTT. It encodes CASSYAGTGDTEAFF.

The V gene is TRBV4-3, the J gene TRBJ1-5; D is ambiguous. The CDR3 is made up of 14 amino acids. CDR1 and CDR2 from the germline V gene are LGHNA and YSLEER. V lost 0 bases and J lost 7, with 10 bases in between. The CDR3 spells CASSQDSAGQPQHF. CDR3 DNA sequence: TGCGCCAGCAGCCAAGATTCGGCGGGGCAGCCCCAGCATTTT.

This clone was counted a few times. This CDR3 reads CASSISAEPQHF. For the CDR3, the DNA is TGTGCCAGTAGTATTTCTGCGGAGCCCCAGCATTTT. This rearrangement joins TRBV19 to TRBJ1-5; the D is unclear. The CDR3 has 12 residues. V lost 3 bases and J lost 8, with 8 bases in between. CDR1 LNHDA and CDR2 SQIVND come from the germline V gene (reference sequence). Full variable domain (outside the CDR3, taken from reference TRBV19 and TRBJ1-5): DGGITQSPKYLFRKEGQNVTLSCEQNLNHDAMYWYRQDPGQGLRLIYYSQIVNDFQKGDIAEGYSVSREKKESFPLTVTSAQKNPTAFYLCASSISAEPQHFGDGTRLSIL.